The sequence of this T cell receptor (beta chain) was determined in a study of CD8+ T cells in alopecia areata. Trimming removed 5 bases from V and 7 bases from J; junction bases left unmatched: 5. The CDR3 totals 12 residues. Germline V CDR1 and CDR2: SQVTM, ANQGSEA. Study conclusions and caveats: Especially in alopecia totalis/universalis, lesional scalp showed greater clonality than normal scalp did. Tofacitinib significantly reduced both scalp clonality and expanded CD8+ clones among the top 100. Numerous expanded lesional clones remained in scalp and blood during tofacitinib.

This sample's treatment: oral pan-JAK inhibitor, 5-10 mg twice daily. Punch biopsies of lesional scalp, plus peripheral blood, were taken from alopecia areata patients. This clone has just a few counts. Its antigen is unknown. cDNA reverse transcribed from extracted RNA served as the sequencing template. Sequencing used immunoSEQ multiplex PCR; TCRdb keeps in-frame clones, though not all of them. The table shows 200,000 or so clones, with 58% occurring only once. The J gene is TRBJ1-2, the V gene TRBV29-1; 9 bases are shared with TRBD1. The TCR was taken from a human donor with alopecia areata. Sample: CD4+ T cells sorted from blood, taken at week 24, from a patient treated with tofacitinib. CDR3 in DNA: TGCAGCGTTTATGGGACAGGGAGTGGCTACACCTTC. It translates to CSVYGTGSGYTF. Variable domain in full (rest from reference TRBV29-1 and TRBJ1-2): SAVISQKPSRDICQRGTSLTIQCQVDSQVTMMFWYRQQPGQSLTLIATANQGSEATYESGFVIDKFPISRPNLTFSTLTVSNMSPEDSSIYLCSVYGTGSGYTFGSGTRLTVV.